This TCR beta chain was found in a study of T cell responses to AZD1222 COVID-19 vaccine (dated by TCRdb to 2020 to 2022). The study in broad terms: Because spike-specific TCR depth and breadth did not differ between the two schedules, AZD1222 recipients who got a second dose at roughly 4 weeks were pooled with those who got a second dose at roughly 12 weeks. A total of 233 trial participants underwent TCR sequencing, of whom 207 had received two doses of AZD1222 and some 26 had received two doses of the MenACWY control vaccine. Enrollment into the trials was organized by age into subgroups of 18-55, 56-69 and 70-plus years, and those subgroups contained around 150, 28 and 57 TCR-sequenced participants, respectively.

What the research found in general, with its limitations: In the small 56-69-year group, the increase in depth fell short of significance, most likely because of low power. A significant rise in spike-specific TCR breadth and depth was observed after two AZD1222 doses relative to day 0 and relative to MenACWY recipients. Conclusions about previously exposed vaccinees are limited, since just six or seven AZD1222 recipients were seropositive for SARS-CoV-2 at baseline. Reportedly, close to half of the unique spike-specific TCRs recognized epitopes lying outside the regions that are mutated in the B.1.351 and B.1.1.7 variants. Vaccine-associated CD4 TCRs spanned the whole spike protein, with dominant responses in regions 160-218 and 743-854. Because no day 14 peak-response samples were available, the repertoires could be characterized only after the peak T cell response. Participants were mostly white British and included more females than males, and it was suggested by the authors that clonal diversity may have been underestimated.

In the paper's terms, the time point label means: baseline before first vaccination. Samples from vaccinated people were obtained from the UK trials COV001 and COV002, which included a single-blind randomized controlled phase 2/3 trial of AZD1222 (ChAdOx1 nCoV-19) in healthy adults. Trial participant PBMC samples were collected at day 0 and day 28 after the second dose for TCRbeta chain sequencing. Regarding this clone: No antigen is known for it. Base qualities are missing; no much larger clone stands one base away.

The germline V gene (reference sequence) supplies CDR1 DFQATT and CDR2 SNEGSKA. V loses 2 bases, J loses 8 bases, and the germline ends lie 7 bases apart. The CDR3 starts with the cysteine, ends with the phenylalanine, and has 11 residues. Only CDR3 DNA is held: 33 bases, read in frame from base 1. The CDR3 regions of human TCRbeta chains were analyzed by immunosequencing. Turning to the authors' computational methods: TCRs in the repertoires were matched against a reference library of SARS-CoV-2-specific TCRs that had been generated with the MIRA antigen-specificity platform. Breadth was defined as the fraction of unique TCRs that were SARS-CoV-2-associated, and depth was defined as the fraction of total T cells that were SARS-CoV-2-associated. Each spike-specific TCR was assigned to its reactive spike region and to a CD4 or CD8 class using the MIRA data. Log10-transformed breadth and depth values were compared by one-way ANOVA with Sidak's multiple comparisons tests. TCRdb carries this immuneACCESS record with in-frame sequences only. Its versions omit some clonotypes, under half of them owing to an unresolved V gene in the studies checked, with the rest unexplained. V and J calls plus clone size are reproduced from that table; the DNA served to infer D and trimming. The sample table contains around 130,000 clones; only one count was recorded for 75% to 90% of them. The ten largest clones capture about 1.5% of the sample.

The chain couples TRBV20-1 to TRBJ2-1; the D gene remains uncertain. The sample here was peripheral blood, taken on day 0 of AZD1222 vaccination. The receptor's source is an adult in good health. Here is the DNA: TGCAGTGCTAGACTCCGGGATGAGCAGTTCTTC. Its product reads: CSARLRDEQFF.